Listed below are T cell receptor beta chains from one sample, sequenced in a study of blood T cell repertoires in COVID-19. The protocol was immunoSEQ multiplex PCR, while the TCRdb copy is restricted to in-frame clones and leaves out a portion. The sample yields 150,000 to 200,000 clones, 85% to 90% seen once. The sequenced sample was peripheral blood. All receptors come from a woman under 30 who had recovered from COVID-19. Both conserved end residues are part of each CDR3. The D gene is left open where the match is weak. The size of a clone is reported for some rows only, either as once, few or many, or as a class for expanded clones.

TGTGCCAGTAGTATTTTTCGGACTAGCAGCAATGAGCAGTTCTTC	CASSIFRTSSNEQFF	TRBD2	TRBV19	15	NA	TRBJ2-1
TGTGCCAGCAGCTTAGAACGGGTCGAGACCCAGTACTTC	CASSLERVETQYF	NA	TRBV11-3	13	NA	TRBJ2-5
TGCGCCAGCAGCCTACAGGGGGCGGACTATGGCTACACCTTC	CASSLQGADYGYTF	TRBD1	TRBV5-1	14	NA	TRBJ1-2
TGTGCCATACGGGAGACAGGGGATCACACCGGGGAGCTGTTTTTT	CAIRETGDHTGELFF	TRBD1	TRBV10-3	15	NA	TRBJ2-2
TGTGCCAGCGCCCTCGAAAGAGACGGGGAGCTGTTTTTT	CASALERDGELFF	NA	TRBV2	13	few	TRBJ2-2
TGTGCCAGCAGCTTAGAAGAGGGACTAACCTACACAGATACGCAGTATTTT	CASSLEEGLTYTDTQYF	TRBD2	TRBV7-8	17	NA	TRBJ2-3
TGTGCCAGCAGTTTAACAGGCGGAAGCACAGATACGCAGTATTTT	CASSLTGGSTDTQYF	NA	TRBV27	15	NA	TRBJ2-3
TGTGCCAGTAGGAACAGGGGTTCGGATACGCAGTATTTT	CASRNRGSDTQYF	TRBD1	TRBV19	13	NA	TRBJ2-3
TGTGCCAGCAGTAGAACACCTTACACTGAAGCTTTCTTT	CASSRTPYTEAFF	NA	TRBV6-2/TRBV6-3	13	few	TRBJ1-1
TGTGCCAGCAGTGTTTCAAGCAATCAGCCCCAGCATTTT	CASSVSSNQPQHF	NA	TRBV2	13	once	TRBJ1-5
TGTGCCACCAGCAGGGCCCGATACAATGAGCAGTTCTTC	CATSRARYNEQFF	NA	TRBV15	13	NA	TRBJ2-1
TGTGCCAGCAGCTTACAGGGTTATAGCAATCAGCCCCAGCATTTT	CASSLQGYSNQPQHF	NA	TRBV7-2	15	NA	TRBJ1-5
TGTGCCAGCAGCTTAGTGCTAGCGGAAGAGACCCAGTACTTC	CASSLVLAEETQYF	TRBD2	TRBV7-2	14	NA	TRBJ2-5
TGCGCCAGCAGTGATGGAGGATTCTACAATGAGCAGTTCTTC	CASSDGGFYNEQFF	NA	TRBV10-2	14	NA	TRBJ2-1
TGTGCCACAGGGGGCTATGGCTACACCTTC	CATGGYGYTF	TRBD1	TRBV6-5	10	NA	TRBJ1-2
TGCGCCAGCAGCGGAGACAGCTATGGCTACACCTTC	CASSGDSYGYTF	NA	TRBV5-1	12	NA	TRBJ1-2
TGTGCCAGCAGTTTATCGTACGGCTATGGCTACACCTTC	CASSLSYGYGYTF	NA	TRBV27	13	NA	TRBJ1-2
TGTGCCAGCAATGGTTTCGGTGAGCAGTTCTTC	CASNGFGEQFF	NA	TRBV5-4	11	NA	TRBJ2-1
TGTGCCAGCAGTTACAGAGCGCAACTCACAGATACGCAGTATTTT	CASSYRAQLTDTQYF	NA	TRBV6-2/TRBV6-3	15	NA	TRBJ2-3
TGCGCCAGCAGCTACGAAAGGAGCTACGAGCAGTACTTC	CASSYERSYEQYF	NA	TRBV5-1	13	NA	TRBJ2-7
TGTGCCAGCAGTTACGGTAGAGGGGGCATCACTCAGCCCCAGCATTTT	CASSYGRGGITQPQHF	TRBD1	TRBV6-6	16	NA	TRBJ1-5
TGCAGTGCTAGTCTGCGTGCGATAAGCGGGGGGAACTCCTACAATGAGCAGTTCTTC	CSASLRAISGGNSYNEQFF	TRBD2	TRBV20-1	19	NA	TRBJ2-1
TGTGCCAGCAGTTATCCAGGGGGAGAGGGGGAAAAACTGTTTTTT	CASSYPGGEGEKLFF	TRBD1	TRBV6-6	15	few	TRBJ1-4
TGTGCCAGCAGCTTAGGGACTTGGCCCTACAATGAGCAGTTCTTC	CASSLGTWPYNEQFF	NA	TRBV7-2	15	NA	TRBJ2-1
TGTGCCAGCAGTGAAAGCAGGGATTACAATGAGCAGTTCTTC	CASSESRDYNEQFF	NA	TRBV25-1	14	few	TRBJ2-1
TGTGCCATCAGTGAGTCGGGACTCCGGGGCTACACCTTC	CAISESGLRGYTF	NA	TRBV10-3	13	NA	TRBJ1-2
TGTGCCAGCAGCGGGGGAGGGGAGCGGGGTGTCAATGAGCAGTTCTTC	CASSGGGERGVNEQFF	TRBD2	TRBV5-4	16	NA	TRBJ2-1
TGTGCCAGCAGTGCGACTAGCGGGGGGGTTAATGAGCAGTTCTTC	CASSATSGGVNEQFF	TRBD2	TRBV6-2/TRBV6-3	15	once	TRBJ2-1
TGTGCCAGCAGTTACTCTCTGGTGGCCCGAAACAATGAGCAGTTCTTC	CASSYSLVARNNEQFF	NA	TRBV6-2/TRBV6-3	16	once	TRBJ2-1
TGTGCCAGCCTGGGGGCAGGGAGGGGAATGAACACTGAAGCTTTCTTT	CASLGAGRGMNTEAFF	NA	TRBV19	16	NA	TRBJ1-1
TGTGCCAGCAGTTTCTCCGTCCGGACCGGGGGCAATGAGCAGTTCTTC	CASSFSVRTGGNEQFF	NA	TRBV6-2/TRBV6-3	16	once	TRBJ2-1
TGTGCCAGCAGTTTTATCGGGATCCGGGACAGGGGGGTTCCTAGCAATCAGCCCCAGCATTTT	CASSFIGIRDRGVPSNQPQHF	TRBD1	TRBV27	21	NA	TRBJ1-5
TGTGCCAGCAGAAAGGACAGTTCCAACACCGGGGAGCTGTTTTTT	CASRKDSSNTGELFF	NA	TRBV6-5	15	NA	TRBJ2-2
TGTGCCATCAGTGAGTCGACTAGCGGAAACACCGGGGAGCTGTTTTTT	CAISESTSGNTGELFF	TRBD2	TRBV10-3	16	NA	TRBJ2-2
TGTGCCAGTAGTATAGCGCAGCTAGCGGGGACGAAAGGAGATACGCAGTATTTT	CASSIAQLAGTKGDTQYF	TRBD2	TRBV19	18	NA	TRBJ2-3
TGTGCCAGCAGACCAACCGTAGGACAGCCCTACGAGCAGTACTTC	CASRPTVGQPYEQYF	NA	TRBV7-8	15	NA	TRBJ2-7
TGTGCCAGTAGTTTCCAATGGGGGGGGTACACTGAAGCTTTCTTT	CASSFQWGGYTEAFF	NA	TRBV19	15	NA	TRBJ1-1
TGTGCCGGGGGACAGTGGAGAACTGAAGCTTTCTTT	CAGGQWRTEAFF	TRBD1	TRBV7-9	12	NA	TRBJ1-1
TGTGCCAGCCGACGTCTAGCGGGAGGTAGTGAGACCCAGTACTTC	CASRRLAGGSETQYF	TRBD2	TRBV18	15	NA	TRBJ2-5
TGTGCCAGCAGCTCCCAAAGAGCTGAGCAGTTCTTC	CASSSQRAEQFF	NA	TRBV11-2	12	few	TRBJ2-1
TGCAGTGGCCAGGGAATTGATGAGCAGTTCTTC	CSGQGIDEQFF	NA	TRBV20-1	11	once	TRBJ2-1
TGCAGCGTTGAGGGGGGAGGTGGAAACACCATATATTTT	CSVEGGGGNTIYF	NA	TRBV29-1	13	NA	TRBJ1-3
TGCGCCAGCAGCCCCGGACAGGGCCGCTCCTACAATGAGCAGTTCTTC	CASSPGQGRSYNEQFF	TRBD1	TRBV4-3	16	NA	TRBJ2-1
TGTGCCAGCTCACCACCCGTCAGGGGGCGAGATACGCAGTATTTT	CASSPPVRGRDTQYF	TRBD1	TRBV18	15	NA	TRBJ2-3
TGTGCCAGCAGCCGACCCCGGGACAGGGGACAGAATGGCTACACCTTC	CASSRPRDRGQNGYTF	TRBD1	TRBV6-2/TRBV6-3	16	few	TRBJ1-2
TGTGCCATCAGTGAGCCCTCACAGGGTACTAAGTCCGGCTACACCTTC	CAISEPSQGTKSGYTF	NA	TRBV10-3	16	NA	TRBJ1-2
TGTGCCAGCAGTCGAAACGGGGGAGATACGCAGTATTTT	CASSRNGGDTQYF	NA	TRBV12-3/TRBV12-4	13	few	TRBJ2-3
TGCGCCAGCAGCTCTGGCGGACTAGCGGTAGCCAAAAACATTCAGTACTTC	CASSSGGLAVAKNIQYF	TRBD2	TRBV5-1	17	NA	TRBJ2-4
TGTGCCAGCAGTGGGGACAGGCGGACCGGGGAGCTGTTTTTT	CASSGDRRTGELFF	TRBD1	TRBV2	14	NA	TRBJ2-2
TGTGCCAGCAGCCCGACTAGCGCACCCTCCTACAATGAGCAGTTCTTC	CASSPTSAPSYNEQFF	TRBD2	TRBV7-2	16	once	TRBJ2-1
TGTGCCAGCAGTTTAGCGTGGGGCCCCCAGCATTTT	CASSLAWGPQHF	NA	TRBV27	12	NA	TRBJ1-5
TGTGCCAGCGGGGGTAGCGCAGGGGCTCCGACAGATACGCAGTATTTT	CASGGSAGAPTDTQYF	NA	TRBV2	16	NA	TRBJ2-3
TGTGCCACCAGCAGTGCCCCGGGACTAGCAGAGACCCAGTACTTC	CATSSAPGLAETQYF	TRBD2	TRBV15	15	NA	TRBJ2-5